This TCR beta chain is from a study of OX40 agonist ivuxolimab in advanced cancers. Study results and caveats: Fewer expanded clones were found on average in CD4+ than in CD8+ T cells.

Data came from immunoSEQ multiplex PCR; TCRdb stores just in-frame clones and leaves some out. The sample includes about 75,000 clones, 85% of them seen just once. This CDR3 is built from 15 residues. CDR1 and CDR2 (germline): SGHNT, YYREEE (reference sequence). Trimming shortened V by 0 bases and J by 3 bases, and 13 bases separated the two germline ends. Points on this clone: Its antigen remains unknown.

Blood sampling took place at baseline, cycle 4 day 1, and cycle 7 day 1. The rearrangement joins TRBV5-4 to TRBJ2-7, with no clear D. This TCR derives from an adult with an advanced solid tumor such as melanoma, head and neck, liver or kidney cancer. The material sequenced was CD4+ or CD8+ T cells sorted from blood, taken in a trial of the OX40 agonist ivuxolimab. CDR3 DNA sequence: TGTGCCAGCAGCTTGGGAGGCCAGGTAGACTACGAGCAGTACTTC. This sequence encodes CASSLGGQVDYEQYF.